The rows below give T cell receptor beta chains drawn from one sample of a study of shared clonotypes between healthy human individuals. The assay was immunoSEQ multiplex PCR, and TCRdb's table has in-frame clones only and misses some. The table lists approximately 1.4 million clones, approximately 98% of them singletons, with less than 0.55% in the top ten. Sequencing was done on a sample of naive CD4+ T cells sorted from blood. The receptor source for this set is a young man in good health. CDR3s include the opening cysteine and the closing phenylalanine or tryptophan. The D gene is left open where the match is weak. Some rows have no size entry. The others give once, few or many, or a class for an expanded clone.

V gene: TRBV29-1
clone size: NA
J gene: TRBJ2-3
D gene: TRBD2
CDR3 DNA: TGCAGCGTTGATATGCGGGGGAGATGGAGCACAGATACGCAGTATTTT
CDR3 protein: CSVDMRGRWSTDTQYF

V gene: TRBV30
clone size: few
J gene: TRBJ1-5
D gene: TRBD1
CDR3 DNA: TGTGCCTGGAGTACGGGGGACAGGGTGAATCAGCCCCAGCATTTT
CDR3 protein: CAWSTGDRVNQPQHF

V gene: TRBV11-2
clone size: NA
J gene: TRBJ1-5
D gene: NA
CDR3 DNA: TGTGCCAGCAGCTTAGGGCCAGGGAATCAGCCCCAGCATTTT
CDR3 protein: CASSLGPGNQPQHF

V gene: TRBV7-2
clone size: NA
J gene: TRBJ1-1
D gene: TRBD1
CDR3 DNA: TGTGCCAGCAGTGAACCGGGACAGCCTGAAGCTTTCTTT
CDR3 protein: CASSEPGQPEAFF

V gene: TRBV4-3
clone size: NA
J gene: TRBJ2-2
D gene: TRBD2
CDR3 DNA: TGCGCCAGCAGCCAAGATTGGCGGGAGAGCACCGGGGAGCTGTTTTTT
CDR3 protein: CASSQDWRESTGELFF

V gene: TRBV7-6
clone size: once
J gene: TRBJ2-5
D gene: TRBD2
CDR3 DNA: TGTGCCAGCAGCTCCCTGACTAGCGGGAGTATTGAGACCCAGTACTTC
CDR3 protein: CASSSLTSGSIETQYF

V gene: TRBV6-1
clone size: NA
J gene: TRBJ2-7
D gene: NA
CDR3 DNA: TGTGCCAGCAGGGCAGGAGCCTACGAGCAGTACTTC
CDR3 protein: CASRAGAYEQYF

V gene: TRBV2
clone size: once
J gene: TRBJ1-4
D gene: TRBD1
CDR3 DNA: TGTGCCAGCAGTGAAGCGGGACAGGGAAAACTGTTTTTT
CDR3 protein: CASSEAGQGKLFF

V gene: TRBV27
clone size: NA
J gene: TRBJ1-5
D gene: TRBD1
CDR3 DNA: TGTGCCAGCAGTCCCTTAGCCGACAGGGGGGGGAATCAGCCCCAGCATTTT
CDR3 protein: CASSPLADRGGNQPQHF

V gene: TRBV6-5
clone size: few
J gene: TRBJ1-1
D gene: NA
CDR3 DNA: TGTGCCAGCAGTTACTCTCCAGTGAACACTGAAGCTTTCTTT
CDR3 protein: CASSYSPVNTEAFF

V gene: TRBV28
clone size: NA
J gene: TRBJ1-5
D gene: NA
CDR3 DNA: TGTGCCAGCAGTTTAAGTGACAGGAGGGCTCAGCCCCAGCATTTT
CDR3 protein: CASSLSDRRAQPQHF

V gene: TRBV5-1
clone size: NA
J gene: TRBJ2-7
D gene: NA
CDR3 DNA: TGCGCCAGCAGCTTGGGCGGTTCGAGAGAGCAGTACTTC
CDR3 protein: CASSLGGSREQYF

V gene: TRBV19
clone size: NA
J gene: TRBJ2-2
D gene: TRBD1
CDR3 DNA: TGTGCCAGTAGTATATTCAGGGGGCCCACCGGGGAGCTGTTTTTT
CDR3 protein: CASSIFRGPTGELFF

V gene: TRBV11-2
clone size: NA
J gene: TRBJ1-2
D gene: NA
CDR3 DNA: TGTGCCAGCAGAAAAACGGGAGGGAGTTCCTTTGGCTACACCTTC
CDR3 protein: CASRKTGGSSFGYTF

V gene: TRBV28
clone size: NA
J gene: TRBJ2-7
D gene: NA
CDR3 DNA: TGTGCCAGCAGCTATGACAGGTTGCAGGAGCAGTACTTC
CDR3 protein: CASSYDRLQEQYF

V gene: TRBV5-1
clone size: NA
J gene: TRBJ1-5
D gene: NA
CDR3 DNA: TGCGCCAGCAGCTTGTCAGGGAAGGGGGATCAGCCCCAGCATTTT
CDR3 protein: CASSLSGKGDQPQHF

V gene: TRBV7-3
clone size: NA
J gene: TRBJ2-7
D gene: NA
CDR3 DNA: TGTGCCAGCGGCCCAGGAGGTCTAGGCGAGCAGTACTTC
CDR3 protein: CASGPGGLGEQYF

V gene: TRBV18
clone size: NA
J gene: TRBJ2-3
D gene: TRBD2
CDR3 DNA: TGTGCCAGCTCCCAAGGACTAGCGGGAGGGACAGATACGCAGTATTTT
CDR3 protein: CASSQGLAGGTDTQYF

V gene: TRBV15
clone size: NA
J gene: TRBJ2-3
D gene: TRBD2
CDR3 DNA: TGTGCCACCAGCAGGGTGACTAGCGGGAGGAGGAGCACAGATACGCAGTATTTT
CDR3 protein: CATSRVTSGRRSTDTQYF

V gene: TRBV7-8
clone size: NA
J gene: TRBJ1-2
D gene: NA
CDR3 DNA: TGTGCCAGCAGCTCCGAACCGAAGGGCTATGGCTACACCTTC
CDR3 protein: CASSSEPKGYGYTF

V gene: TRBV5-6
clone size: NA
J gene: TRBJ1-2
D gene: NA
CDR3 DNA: TGTGCCAGCACCGTTCTACGGGGGGCTTCTAACTATGGCTACACCTTC
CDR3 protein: CASTVLRGASNYGYTF

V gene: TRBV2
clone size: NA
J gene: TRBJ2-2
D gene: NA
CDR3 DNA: TGTGCCAGCAGTGAATCGTGGACTCCGGCCGGGGAGCTGTTTTTT
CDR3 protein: CASSESWTPAGELFF

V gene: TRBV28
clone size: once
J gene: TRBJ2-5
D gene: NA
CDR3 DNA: TGTGCCAGCAGTTTATACGGGAGTAAGCAAGAGACCCAGTACTTC
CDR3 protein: CASSLYGSKQETQYF

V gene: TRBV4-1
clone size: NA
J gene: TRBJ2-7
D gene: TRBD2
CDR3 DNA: TGCGCCAGCAGCCAGAGACTAGCGGGGGGCTTAGAGCAGTACTTC
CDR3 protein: CASSQRLAGGLEQYF

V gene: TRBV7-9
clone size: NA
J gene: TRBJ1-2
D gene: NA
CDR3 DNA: TGTGCCAGCACCAAAACAGGGTTCGGCTATGGCTACACCTTC
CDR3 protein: CASTKTGFGYGYTF

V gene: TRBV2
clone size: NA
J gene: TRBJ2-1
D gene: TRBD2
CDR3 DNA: TGTGCCAGCAGAGTAGCGGGAGGGCCATATAATGAGCAGTTCTTC
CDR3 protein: CASRVAGGPYNEQFF

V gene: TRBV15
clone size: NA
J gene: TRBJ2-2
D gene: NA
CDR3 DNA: TGTGCCACCAGCACTTCTACCGGCCTCAGGGTTGCCGGGGAGCTGTTTTTT
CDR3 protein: CATSTSTGLRVAGELFF

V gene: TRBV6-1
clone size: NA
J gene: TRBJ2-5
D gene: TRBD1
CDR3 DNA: TGTGCCAGCGGGAACAGGGGGCAAGAGACCCAGTACTTC
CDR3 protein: CASGNRGQETQYF

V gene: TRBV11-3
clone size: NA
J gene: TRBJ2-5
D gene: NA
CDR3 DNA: TGTGCCAGCAGCTTGGGCCAGGGGACCCAAGAGACCCAGTACTTC
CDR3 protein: CASSLGQGTQETQYF

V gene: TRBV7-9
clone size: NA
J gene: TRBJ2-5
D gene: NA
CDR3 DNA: TGTGCCAGCAGCTTACCACTCCATCGGCAAGAGACCCAGTACTTC
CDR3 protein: CASSLPLHRQETQYF

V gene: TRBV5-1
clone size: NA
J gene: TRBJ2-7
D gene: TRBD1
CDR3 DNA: TGCGCCAGCAGCTTGGTACAGGGGGGCTCCTACGAGCAGTACTTC
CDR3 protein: CASSLVQGGSYEQYF

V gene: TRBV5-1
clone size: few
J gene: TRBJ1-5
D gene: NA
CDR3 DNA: TGCGCCAGCAGCTTGGACGGATATAGCAATCAGCCCCAGCATTTT
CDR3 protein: CASSLDGYSNQPQHF

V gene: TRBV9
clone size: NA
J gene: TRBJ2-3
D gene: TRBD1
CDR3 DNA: TGTGCCAGCAGCGTGACAGGGGTAGATACGCAGTATTTT
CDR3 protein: CASSVTGVDTQYF

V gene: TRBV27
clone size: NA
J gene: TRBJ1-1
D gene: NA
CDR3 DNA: TGTGCCAGCAGTTTGTGGGGGGAGGGGGAAGCTTTCTTT
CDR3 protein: CASSLWGEGEAFF

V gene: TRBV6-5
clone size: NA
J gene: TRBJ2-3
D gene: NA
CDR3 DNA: TGTGCCAGCAGCCCAGGACATTTCACAGATACGCAGTATTTT
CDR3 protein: CASSPGHFTDTQYF

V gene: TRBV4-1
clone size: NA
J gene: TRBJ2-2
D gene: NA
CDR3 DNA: TGCGCCAGCAGCCAAGTCGCTAGAGGGGCCGGGGAGCTGTTTTTT
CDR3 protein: CASSQVARGAGELFF

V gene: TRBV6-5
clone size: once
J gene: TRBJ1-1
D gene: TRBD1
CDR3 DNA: TGTGCCAGCAGTTACCGAGACAGGGTTAGAGCTTTCTTT
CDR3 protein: CASSYRDRVRAFF

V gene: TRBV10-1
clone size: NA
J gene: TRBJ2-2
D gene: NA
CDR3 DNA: TGCGCCAGCAGGGAAATTACAGGGTCCGGGGAGCTGTTTTTT
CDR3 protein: CASREITGSGELFF